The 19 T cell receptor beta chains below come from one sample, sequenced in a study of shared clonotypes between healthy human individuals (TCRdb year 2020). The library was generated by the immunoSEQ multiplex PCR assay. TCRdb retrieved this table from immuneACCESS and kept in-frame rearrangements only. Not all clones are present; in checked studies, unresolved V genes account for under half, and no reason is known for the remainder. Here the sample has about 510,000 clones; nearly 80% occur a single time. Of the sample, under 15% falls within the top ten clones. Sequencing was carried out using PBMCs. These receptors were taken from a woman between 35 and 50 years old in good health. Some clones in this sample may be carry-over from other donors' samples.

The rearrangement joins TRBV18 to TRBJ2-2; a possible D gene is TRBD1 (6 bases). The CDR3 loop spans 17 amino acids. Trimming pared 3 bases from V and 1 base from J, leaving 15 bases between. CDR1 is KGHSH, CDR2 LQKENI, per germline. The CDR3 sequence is CASSPSLGGVNTGELFF. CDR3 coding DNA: TGTGCCAGCTCACCGAGTTTAGGGGGAGTGAACACCGGGGAGCTGTTTTTT. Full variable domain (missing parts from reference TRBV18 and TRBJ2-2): NAGVMQNPRHLVRRRGQEARLRCSPMKGHSHVYWYRQLPEEGLKFMVYLQKENIIDESGMPKERFSAEFPKEGPSILRIQQVVRGDSAAYFCASSPSLGGVNTGELFFGEGSRLTVL.

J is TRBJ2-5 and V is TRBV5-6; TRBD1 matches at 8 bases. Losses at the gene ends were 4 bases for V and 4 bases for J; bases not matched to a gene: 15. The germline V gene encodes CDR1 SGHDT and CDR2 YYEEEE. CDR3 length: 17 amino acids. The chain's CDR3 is CASSTMARGRNGETQYF. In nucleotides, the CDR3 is TGTGCCAGCAGCACGATGGCCAGGGGGCGGAATGGAGAGACCCAGTACTTC.

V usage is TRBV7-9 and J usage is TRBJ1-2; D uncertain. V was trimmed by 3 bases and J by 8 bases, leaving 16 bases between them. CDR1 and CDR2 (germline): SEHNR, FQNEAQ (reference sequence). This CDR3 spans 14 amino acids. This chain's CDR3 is CASSFGQPQGGYTF. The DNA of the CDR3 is TGTGCCAGCAGCTTCGGCCAGCCCCAAGGGGGCTACACCTTC. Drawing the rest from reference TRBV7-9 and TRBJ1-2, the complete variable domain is DTGVSQNPRHKITKRGQNVTFRCDPISEHNRLYWYRQTLGQGPEFLTYFQNEAQLEKSRLLSDRFSAERPKGSFSTLEIQRTEQGDSAMYLCASSFGQPQGGYTFGSGTRLTVV.

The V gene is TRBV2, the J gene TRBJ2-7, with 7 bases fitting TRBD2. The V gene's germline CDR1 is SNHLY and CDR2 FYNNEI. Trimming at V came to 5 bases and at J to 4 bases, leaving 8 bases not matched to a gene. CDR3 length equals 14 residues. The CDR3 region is CASSLLRERYEQYF. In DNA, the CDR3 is TGTGCCAGCAGTCTTTTGCGGGAGCGGTACGAGCAGTACTTC.

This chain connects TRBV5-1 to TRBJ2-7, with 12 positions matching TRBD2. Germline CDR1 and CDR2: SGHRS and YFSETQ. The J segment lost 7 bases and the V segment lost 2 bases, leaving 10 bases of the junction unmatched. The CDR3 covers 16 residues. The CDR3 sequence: CASSLRTSGAGLEQYF. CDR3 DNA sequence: TGCGCCAGCAGCTTAAGGACTAGCGGGGCGGGGTTAGAGCAGTACTTC.

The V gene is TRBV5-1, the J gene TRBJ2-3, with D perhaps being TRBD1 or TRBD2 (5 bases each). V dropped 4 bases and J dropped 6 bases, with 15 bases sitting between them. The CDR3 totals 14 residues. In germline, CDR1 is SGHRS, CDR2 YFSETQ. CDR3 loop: CASSPGPRSDTQYF. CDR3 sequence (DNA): TGCGCCAGCAGCCCGGGACCCCGCTCGGATACGCAGTATTTT.

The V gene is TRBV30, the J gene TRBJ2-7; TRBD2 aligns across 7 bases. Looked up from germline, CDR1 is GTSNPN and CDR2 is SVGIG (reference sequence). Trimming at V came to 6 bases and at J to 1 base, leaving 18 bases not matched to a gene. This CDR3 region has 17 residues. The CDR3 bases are TGTGCCTGCCGCGGGCCCCTGGGGGGAGGGCTTTCCTACGAGCAGTACTTC. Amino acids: CACRGPLGGGLSYEQYF.

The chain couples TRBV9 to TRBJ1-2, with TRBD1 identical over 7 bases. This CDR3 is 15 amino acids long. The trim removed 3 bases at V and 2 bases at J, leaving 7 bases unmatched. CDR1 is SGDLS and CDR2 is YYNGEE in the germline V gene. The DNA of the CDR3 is TGTGCCAGCAGCGATGCCCCGACAGGGAACTATGGCTACACCTTC. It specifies CASSDAPTGNYGYTF.

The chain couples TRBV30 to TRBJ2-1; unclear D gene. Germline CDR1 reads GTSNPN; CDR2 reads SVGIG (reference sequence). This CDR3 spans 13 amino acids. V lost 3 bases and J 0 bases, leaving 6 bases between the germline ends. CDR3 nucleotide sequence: TGTGCCTGGAGAGCGAGCTCCTACAATGAGCAGTTCTTC. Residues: CAWRASSYNEQFF.

The CDR3 nucleotides read TGCGCCAGCAGTTCCATGGAGGGGCTCTACGAGCAGTACTTC. The encoded protein is CASSSMEGLYEQYF. The chain links TRBV4-1 to TRBJ2-7; D may be TRBD2 (6 bases). Germline lookup yields CDR1 MGHRA and CDR2 YSYEKL. This CDR3 comprises 14 residues. Trimming pared 6 bases from V and 3 bases from J, leaving 15 bases between.

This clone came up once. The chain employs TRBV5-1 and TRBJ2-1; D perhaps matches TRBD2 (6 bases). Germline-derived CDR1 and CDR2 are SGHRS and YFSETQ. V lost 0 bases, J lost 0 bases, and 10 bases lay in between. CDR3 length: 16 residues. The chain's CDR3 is CASSLVAGSSYNEQFF. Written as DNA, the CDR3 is TGCGCCAGCAGCTTGGTGGCGGGGAGCTCCTACAATGAGCAGTTCTTC. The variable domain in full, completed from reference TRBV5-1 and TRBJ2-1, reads KAGVTQTPRYLIKTRGQQVTLSCSPISGHRSVSWYQQTPGQGLQFLFEYFSETQRNKGNFPGRFSGRQFSNSRSEMNVSTLELGDSALYLCASSLVAGSSYNEQFFGPGTRLTVL.

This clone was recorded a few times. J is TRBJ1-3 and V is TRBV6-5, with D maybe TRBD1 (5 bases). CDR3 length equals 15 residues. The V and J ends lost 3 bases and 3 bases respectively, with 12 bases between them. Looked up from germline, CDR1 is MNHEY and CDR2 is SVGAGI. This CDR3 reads CASSYSRDGGNTIYF. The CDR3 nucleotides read TGTGCCAGCAGTTATTCCCGGGACGGTGGAAACACCATATATTTT.

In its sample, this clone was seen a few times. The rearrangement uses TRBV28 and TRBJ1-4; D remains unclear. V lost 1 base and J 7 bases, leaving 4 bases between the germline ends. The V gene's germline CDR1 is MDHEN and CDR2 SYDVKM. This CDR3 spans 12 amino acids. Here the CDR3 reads CASSLFSEKLFF. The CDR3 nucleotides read TGTGCCAGCAGTTTATTTTCTGAAAAACTGTTTTTT.

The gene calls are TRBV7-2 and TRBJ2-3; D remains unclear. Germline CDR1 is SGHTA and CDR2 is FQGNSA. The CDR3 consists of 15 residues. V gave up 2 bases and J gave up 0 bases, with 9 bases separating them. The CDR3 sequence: CASSLRTQSTDTQYF. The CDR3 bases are TGTGCCAGCAGCTTACGGACGCAAAGCACAGATACGCAGTATTTT.

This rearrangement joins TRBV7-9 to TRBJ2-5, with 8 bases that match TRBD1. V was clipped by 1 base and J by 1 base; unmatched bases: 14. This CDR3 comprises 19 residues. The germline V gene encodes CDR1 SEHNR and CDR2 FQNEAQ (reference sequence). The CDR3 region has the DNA TGTGCCAGCAGCTTAGGTCGAGGGACAGGCTCCCAATTCCAAGAGACCCAGTACTTC. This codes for CASSLGRGTGSQFQETQYF.

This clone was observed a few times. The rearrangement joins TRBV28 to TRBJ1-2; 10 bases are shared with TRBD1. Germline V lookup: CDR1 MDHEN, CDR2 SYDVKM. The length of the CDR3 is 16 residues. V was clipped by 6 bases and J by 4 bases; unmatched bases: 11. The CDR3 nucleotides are TGTGCCAGCAGGGACGAAAGGGACAGGGGCGTCTATGGCTACACCTTC. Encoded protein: CASRDERDRGVYGYTF.

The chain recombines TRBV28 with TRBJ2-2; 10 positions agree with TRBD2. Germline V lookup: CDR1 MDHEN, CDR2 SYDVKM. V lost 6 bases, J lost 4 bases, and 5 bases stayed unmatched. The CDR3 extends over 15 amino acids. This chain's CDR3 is CASSLAGVPTGELFF. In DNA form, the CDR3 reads TGTGCCAGCAGCCTAGCGGGAGTGCCCACCGGGGAGCTGTTTTTT.

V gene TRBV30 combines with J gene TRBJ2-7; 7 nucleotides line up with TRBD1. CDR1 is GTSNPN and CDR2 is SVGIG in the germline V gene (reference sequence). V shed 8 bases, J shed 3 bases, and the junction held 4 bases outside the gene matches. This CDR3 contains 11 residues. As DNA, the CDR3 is TGTGCCAGCCGGGACAGCTACGAGCAGTACTTC. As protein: CASRDSYEQYF.

The CDR3 nucleotides are TGTGCCAGCTCACCCTTCGATGGGAATGAGCAGTTCTTC. The encoded protein is CASSPFDGNEQFF. The rearrangement uses TRBV18 and TRBJ2-1; no clear D. Trimming pared 3 bases from V and 7 bases from J, leaving 10 bases between. This CDR3 has 13 amino acids. The germline CDR1 and CDR2 sequences are KGHSH and LQKENI. The variable domain in full, completed from reference TRBV18 and TRBJ2-1, reads NAGVMQNPRHLVRRRGQEARLRCSPMKGHSHVYWYRQLPEEGLKFMVYLQKENIIDESGMPKERFSAEFPKEGPSILRIQQVVRGDSAAYFCASSPFDGNEQFFGPGTRLTVL.